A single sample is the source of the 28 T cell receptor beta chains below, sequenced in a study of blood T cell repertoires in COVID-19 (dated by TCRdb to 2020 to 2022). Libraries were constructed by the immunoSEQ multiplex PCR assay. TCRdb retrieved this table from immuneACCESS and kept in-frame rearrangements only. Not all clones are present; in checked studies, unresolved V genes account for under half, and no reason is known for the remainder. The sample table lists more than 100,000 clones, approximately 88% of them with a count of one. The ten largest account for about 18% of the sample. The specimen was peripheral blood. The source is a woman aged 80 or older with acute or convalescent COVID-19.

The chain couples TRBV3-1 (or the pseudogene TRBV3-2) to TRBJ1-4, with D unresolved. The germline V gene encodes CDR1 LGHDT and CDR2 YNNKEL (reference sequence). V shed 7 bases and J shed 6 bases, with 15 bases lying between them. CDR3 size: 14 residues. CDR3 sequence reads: CASTSAAGYEKLFF. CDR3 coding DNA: TGTGCCAGCACTTCAGCGGCCGGCTATGAAAAACTGTTTTTT.

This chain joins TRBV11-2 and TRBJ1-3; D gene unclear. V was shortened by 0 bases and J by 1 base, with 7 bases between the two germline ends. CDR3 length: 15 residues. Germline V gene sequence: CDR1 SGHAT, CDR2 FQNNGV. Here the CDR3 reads CASSLDRGSGNTIYF. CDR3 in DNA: TGTGCCAGCAGCTTAGATCGGGGATCTGGAAACACCATATATTTT.

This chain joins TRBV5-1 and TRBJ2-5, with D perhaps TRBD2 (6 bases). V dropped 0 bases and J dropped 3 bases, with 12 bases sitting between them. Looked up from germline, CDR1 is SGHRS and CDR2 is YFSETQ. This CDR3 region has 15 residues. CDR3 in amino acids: CASSLAGVEKETQYF. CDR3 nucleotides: TGCGCCAGCAGCTTGGCGGGGGTCGAGAAAGAGACCCAGTACTTC.

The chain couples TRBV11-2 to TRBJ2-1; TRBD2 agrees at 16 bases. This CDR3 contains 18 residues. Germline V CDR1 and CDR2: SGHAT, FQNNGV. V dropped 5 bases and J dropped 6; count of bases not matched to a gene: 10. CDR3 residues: CASSDLGTSGGALNEQFF. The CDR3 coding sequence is TGTGCCAGCAGCGACCTTGGGACTAGCGGGGGGGCTCTCAATGAGCAGTTCTTC.

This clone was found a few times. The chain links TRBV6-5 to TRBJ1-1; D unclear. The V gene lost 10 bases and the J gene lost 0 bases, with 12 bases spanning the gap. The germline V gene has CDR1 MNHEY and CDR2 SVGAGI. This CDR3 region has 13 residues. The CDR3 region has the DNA TGTGCCAACCCGACTTACCTGAACACTGAAGCTTTCTTT. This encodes CANPTYLNTEAFF.

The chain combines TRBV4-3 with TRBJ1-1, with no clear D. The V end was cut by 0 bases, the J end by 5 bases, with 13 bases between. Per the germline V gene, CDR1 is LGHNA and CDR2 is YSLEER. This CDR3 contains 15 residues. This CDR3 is CASSQEPGMRTEAFF. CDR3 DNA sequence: TGCGCCAGCAGCCAAGAGCCGGGAATGAGGACTGAAGCTTTCTTT.

The DNA for the CDR3 is TGTGCCAGCAGCTTTTACTCGAGGGACTACGAGCAGTACTTC. This sequence encodes CASSFYSRDYEQYF. The chain is built from TRBV11-2 and TRBJ2-7, with D maybe TRBD2 (5 bases). This CDR3 is 14 amino acids long. Trimming took off 3 bases at V and 3 bases at J, with 12 bases between the two ends. Germline V lookup: CDR1 SGHAT, CDR2 FQNNGV.

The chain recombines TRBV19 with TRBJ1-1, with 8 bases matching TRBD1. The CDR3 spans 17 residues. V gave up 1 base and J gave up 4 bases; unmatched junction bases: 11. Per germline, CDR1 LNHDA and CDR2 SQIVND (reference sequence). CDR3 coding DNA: TGTGCCAGTAGTATAGGGGCAGGGGGCGCGGGTAGCACTGAAGCTTTCTTT. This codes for CASSIGAGGAGSTEAFF.

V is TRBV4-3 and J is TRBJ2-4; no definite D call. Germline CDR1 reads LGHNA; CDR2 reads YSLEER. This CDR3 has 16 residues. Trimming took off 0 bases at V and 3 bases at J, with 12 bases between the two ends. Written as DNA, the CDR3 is TGCGCCAGCAGCCAAGATTGGGCCCTCGGCAAAAACATTCAGTACTTC. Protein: CASSQDWALGKNIQYF.

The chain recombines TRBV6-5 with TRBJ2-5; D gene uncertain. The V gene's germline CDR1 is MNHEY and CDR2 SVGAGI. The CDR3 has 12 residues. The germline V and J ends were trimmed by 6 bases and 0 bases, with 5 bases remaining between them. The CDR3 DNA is TGTGCCAGCAGCGGGTACCAAGAGACCCAGTACTTC. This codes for CASSGYQETQYF.

The CDR3 region has the DNA TGTGCCAGTAGTACCACCGGGACAGGGGTCAAGGGCTACACCTTC. Translating it yields CASSTTGTGVKGYTF. The chain is built from TRBV19 and TRBJ1-2, with 10 bases matching TRBD1. The germline CDR1 and CDR2 sequences are LNHDA and SQIVND (reference sequence). The CDR3 extends over 15 amino acids. Germline trimming cut 4 bases from V and 8 bases from J; bases unmatched to any gene: 10.

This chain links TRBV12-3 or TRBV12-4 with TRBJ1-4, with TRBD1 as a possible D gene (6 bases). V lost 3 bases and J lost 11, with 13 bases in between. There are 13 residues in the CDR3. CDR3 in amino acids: CASSLGAAGKLFF. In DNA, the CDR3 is TGTGCCAGCAGTTTGGGGGCAGCTGGCAAACTGTTTTTT.

The CDR3 DNA reads as TGTGCCAGCAGAAGTGGGACAGGTTATTCACCCCTCCACTTT. It encodes CASRSGTGYSPLHF. The chain links TRBV6-5 to TRBJ1-6, with TRBD1 matching 8 bases. This CDR3 region has 14 residues. CDR1 and CDR2 (germline): MNHEY, SVGAGI. V trimming: 6 bases; J trimming: 8 bases; junction bases outside the gene matches: 6.

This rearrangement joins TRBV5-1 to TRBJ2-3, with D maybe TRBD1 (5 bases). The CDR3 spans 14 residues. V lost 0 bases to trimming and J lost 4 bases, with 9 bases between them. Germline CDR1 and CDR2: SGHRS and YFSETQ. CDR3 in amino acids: CASSLVQGPDTQYF. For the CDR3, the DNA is TGCGCCAGCAGCTTGGTTCAGGGTCCAGATACGCAGTATTTT. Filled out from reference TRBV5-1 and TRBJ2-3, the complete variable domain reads KAGVTQTPRYLIKTRGQQVTLSCSPISGHRSVSWYQQTPGQGLQFLFEYFSETQRNKGNFPGRFSGRQFSNSRSEMNVSTLELGDSALYLCASSLVQGPDTQYFGPGTRLTVL.

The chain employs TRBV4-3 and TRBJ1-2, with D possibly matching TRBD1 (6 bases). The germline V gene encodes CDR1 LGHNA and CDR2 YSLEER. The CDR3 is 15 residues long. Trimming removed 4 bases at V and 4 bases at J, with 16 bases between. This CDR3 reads CASSPRSGGSYGYTF. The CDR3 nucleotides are TGCGCCAGCAGCCCCCGAAGTGGGGGCAGCTATGGCTACACCTTC.

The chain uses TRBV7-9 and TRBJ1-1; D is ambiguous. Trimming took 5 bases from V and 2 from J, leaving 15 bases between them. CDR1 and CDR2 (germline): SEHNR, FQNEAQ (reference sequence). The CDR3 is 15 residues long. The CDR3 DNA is TGTGCCAGCAGCCCCATCCCGGGAATAAACACTGAAGCTTTCTTT. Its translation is CASSPIPGINTEAFF.

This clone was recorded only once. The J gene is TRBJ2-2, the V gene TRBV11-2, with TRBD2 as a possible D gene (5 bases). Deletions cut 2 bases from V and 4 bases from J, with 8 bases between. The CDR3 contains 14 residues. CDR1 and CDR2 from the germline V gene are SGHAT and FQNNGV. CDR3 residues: CASSLFGGTGELFF. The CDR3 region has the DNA TGTGCCAGCAGCTTATTTGGAGGCACCGGGGAGCTGTTTTTT.

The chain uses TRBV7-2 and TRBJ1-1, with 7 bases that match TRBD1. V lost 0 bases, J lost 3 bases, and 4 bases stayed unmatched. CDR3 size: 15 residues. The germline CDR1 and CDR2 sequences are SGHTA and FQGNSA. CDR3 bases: TGTGCCAGCAGCTTAGCAAGGGACAGCTACACTGAAGCTTTCTTT. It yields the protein CASSLARDSYTEAFF.

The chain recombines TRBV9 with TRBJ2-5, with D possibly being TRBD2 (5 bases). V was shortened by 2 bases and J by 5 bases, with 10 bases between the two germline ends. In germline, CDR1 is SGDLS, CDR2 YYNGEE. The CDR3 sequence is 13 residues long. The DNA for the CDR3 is TGTGCCAGCAGCGTCCGGGATCTCGAGACCCAGTACTTC. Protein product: CASSVRDLETQYF.

The CDR3 DNA sequence: TGCGCCAGCAGCGTTGACAGGGGGTACGAGCAGTACTTC. It specifies CASSVDRGYEQYF. J is TRBJ2-7 and V is TRBV4-3; 9 positions agree with TRBD1. The CDR3 runs 13 residues. Germline V gene data show CDR1 as LGHNA and CDR2 as YSLEER. Unmatched junction bases numbered 3, after V lost 5 bases and J lost 4 bases.

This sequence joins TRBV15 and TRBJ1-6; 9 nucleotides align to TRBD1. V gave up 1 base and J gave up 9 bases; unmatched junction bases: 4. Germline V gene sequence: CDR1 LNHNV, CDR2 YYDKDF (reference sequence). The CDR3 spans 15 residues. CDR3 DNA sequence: TGTGCCACCAGCAGAGGAACAGGGGGCACTTCACCCCTCCACTTT. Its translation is CATSRGTGGTSPLHF.

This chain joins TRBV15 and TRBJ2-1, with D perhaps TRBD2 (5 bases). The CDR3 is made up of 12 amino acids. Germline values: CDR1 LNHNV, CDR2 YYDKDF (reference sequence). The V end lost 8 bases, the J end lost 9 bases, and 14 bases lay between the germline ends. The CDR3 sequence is CATGVLAGEQFF. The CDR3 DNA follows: TGTGCCACCGGGGTCCTCGCGGGTGAGCAGTTCTTC.

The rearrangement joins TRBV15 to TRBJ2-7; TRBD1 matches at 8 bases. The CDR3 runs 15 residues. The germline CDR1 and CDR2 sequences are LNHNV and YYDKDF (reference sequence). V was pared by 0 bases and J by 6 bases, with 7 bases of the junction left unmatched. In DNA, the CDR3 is TGTGCCACCAGCAGAGATCTGGGACAGGCCCCCGAGCAGTACTTC. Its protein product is CATSRDLGQAPEQYF.

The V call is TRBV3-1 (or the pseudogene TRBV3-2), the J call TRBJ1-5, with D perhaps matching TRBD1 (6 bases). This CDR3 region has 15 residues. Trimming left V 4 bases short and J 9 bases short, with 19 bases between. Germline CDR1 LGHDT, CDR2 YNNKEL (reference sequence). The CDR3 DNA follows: TGTGCCAGCAGCCGGGGGCAGGGCGGTGACCGGCCCCAGCATTTT. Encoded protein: CASSRGQGGDRPQHF.

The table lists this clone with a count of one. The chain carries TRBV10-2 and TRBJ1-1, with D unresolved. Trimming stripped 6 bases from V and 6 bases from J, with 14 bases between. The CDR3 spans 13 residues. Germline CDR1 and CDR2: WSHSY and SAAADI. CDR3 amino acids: CASSADRSAEAFF. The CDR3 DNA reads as TGCGCCAGCAGCGCAGACCGGAGCGCTGAAGCTTTCTTT.

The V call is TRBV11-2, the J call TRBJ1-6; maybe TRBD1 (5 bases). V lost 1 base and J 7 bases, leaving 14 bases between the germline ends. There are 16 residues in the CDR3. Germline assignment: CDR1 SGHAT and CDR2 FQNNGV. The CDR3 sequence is CASSLGYGTRNSPLHF. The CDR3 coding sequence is TGTGCCAGCAGCTTAGGGTACGGGACTCGGAATTCACCCCTCCACTTT.

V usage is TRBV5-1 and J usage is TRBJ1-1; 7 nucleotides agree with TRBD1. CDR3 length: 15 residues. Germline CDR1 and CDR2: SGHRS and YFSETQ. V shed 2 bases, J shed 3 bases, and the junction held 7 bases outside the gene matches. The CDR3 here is CASSFNRGVDTEAFF. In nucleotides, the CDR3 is TGCGCCAGCAGCTTCAACAGGGGAGTCGACACTGAAGCTTTCTTT.

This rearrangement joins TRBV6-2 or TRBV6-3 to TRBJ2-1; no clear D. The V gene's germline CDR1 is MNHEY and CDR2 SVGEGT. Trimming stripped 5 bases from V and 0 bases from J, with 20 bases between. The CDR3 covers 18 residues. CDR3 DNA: TGTGCCAGCAGTGACCCCCGATCGGCGGATAGCTCCTACAATGAGCAGTTCTTC. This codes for CASSDPRSADSSYNEQFF.